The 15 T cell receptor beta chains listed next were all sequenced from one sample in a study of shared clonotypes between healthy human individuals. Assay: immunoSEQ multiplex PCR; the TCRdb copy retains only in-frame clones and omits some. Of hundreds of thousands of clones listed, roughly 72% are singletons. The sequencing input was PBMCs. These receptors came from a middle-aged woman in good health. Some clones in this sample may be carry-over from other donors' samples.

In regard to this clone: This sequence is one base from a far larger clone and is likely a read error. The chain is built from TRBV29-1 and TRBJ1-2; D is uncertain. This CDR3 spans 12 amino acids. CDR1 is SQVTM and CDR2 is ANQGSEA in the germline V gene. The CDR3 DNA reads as TGCAGCCCCGAAATGGTCCCCTATGGCTACGCCTTC. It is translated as CSPEMVPYGYAF.

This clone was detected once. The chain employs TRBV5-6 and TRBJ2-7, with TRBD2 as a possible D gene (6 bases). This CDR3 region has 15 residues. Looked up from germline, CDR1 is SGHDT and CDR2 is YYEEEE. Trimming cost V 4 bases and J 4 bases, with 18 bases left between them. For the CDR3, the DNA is TGTGCCAGCAGCCAAACTAGCCCGAATTGGTACGAGCAGTACTTC. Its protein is CASSQTSPNWYEQYF.

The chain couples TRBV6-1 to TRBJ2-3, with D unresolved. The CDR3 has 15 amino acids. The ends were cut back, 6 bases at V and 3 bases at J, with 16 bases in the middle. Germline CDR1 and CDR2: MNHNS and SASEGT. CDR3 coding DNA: TGTGCCAGCAGCCCTGAAGCGATTGGTACAGATACGCAGTATTTT. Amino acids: CASSPEAIGTDTQYF.

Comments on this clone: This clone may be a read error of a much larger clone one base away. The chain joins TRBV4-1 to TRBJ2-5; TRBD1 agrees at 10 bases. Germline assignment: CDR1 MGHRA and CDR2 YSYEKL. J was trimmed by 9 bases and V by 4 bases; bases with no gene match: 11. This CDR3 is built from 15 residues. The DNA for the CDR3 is TGCGCCAGCAGCCTTGCGACAGGGGGCGTGGAGGCCCAGTACTTC. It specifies CASSLATGGVEAQYF.

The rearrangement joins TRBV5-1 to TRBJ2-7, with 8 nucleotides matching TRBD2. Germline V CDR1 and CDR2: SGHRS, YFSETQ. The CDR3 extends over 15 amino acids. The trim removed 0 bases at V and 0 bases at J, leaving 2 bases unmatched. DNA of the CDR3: TGCGCCAGCAGCTTGGCCGGGACTAGCTCCTACGAGCAGTACTTC. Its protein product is CASSLAGTSSYEQYF.

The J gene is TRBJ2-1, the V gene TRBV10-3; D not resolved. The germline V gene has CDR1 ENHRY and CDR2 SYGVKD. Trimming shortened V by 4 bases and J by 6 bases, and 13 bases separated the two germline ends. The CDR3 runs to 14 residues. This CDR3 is CAISAVLETNEQFF. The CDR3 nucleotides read TGTGCCATCAGTGCGGTCCTAGAGACCAATGAGCAGTTCTTC.

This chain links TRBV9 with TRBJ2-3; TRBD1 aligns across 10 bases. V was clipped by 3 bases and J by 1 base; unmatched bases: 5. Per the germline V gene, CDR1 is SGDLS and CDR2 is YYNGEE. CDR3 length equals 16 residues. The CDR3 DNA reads TGTGCCAGCAGCGCGACCGGGACAGGGGGCACAGATACGCAGTATTTT. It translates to CASSATGTGGTDTQYF.

The CDR3 region has the DNA TGCGCCAGCAGCCAATATAGGACAGGGTTTTACGGGGGCCAAGAGACCCAGTACTTC. Translated, it gives CASSQYRTGFYGGQETQYF. V is TRBV4-3 and J is TRBJ2-5; TRBD1 agrees at 8 bases. V shed 2 bases, J shed 1 base, and the junction held 15 bases outside the gene matches. CDR3 length: 19 amino acids. From germline, CDR1 is LGHNA and CDR2 YSLEER.

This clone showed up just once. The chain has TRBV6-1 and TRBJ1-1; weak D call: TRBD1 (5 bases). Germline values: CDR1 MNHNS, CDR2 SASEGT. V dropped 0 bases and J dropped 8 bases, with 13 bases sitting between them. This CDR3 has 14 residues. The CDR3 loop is CASSEAGPGWEAFF. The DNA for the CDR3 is TGTGCCAGCAGTGAAGCGGGGCCGGGATGGGAAGCTTTCTTT.

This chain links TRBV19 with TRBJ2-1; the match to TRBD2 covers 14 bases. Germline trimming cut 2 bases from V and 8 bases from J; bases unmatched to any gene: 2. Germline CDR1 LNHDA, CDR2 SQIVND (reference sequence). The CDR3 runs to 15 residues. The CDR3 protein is CASSIMTSGGDEQFF. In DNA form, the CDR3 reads TGTGCCAGTAGTATAATGACTAGCGGGGGGGATGAGCAGTTCTTC.

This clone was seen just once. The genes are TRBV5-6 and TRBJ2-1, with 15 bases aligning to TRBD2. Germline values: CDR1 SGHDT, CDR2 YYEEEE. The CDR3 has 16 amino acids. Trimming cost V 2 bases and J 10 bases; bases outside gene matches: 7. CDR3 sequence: CASSLRTSGRAKEQFF. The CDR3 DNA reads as TGTGCCAGCAGCTTACGGACTAGCGGGAGGGCCAAGGAGCAGTTCTTC.

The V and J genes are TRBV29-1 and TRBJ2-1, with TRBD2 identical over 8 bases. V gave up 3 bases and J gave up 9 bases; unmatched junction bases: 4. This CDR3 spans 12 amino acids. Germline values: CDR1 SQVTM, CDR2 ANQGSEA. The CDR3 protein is CSVDPLAGEQFF. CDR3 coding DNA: TGCAGCGTTGACCCCCTAGCGGGTGAGCAGTTCTTC.

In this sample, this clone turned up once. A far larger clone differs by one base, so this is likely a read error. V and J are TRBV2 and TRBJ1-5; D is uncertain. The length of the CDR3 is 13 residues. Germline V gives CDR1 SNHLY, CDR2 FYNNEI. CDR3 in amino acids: CASSFAGDQPLHF. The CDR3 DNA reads TGTGCCAGCAGTTTTGCAGGAGATCAGCCCCTGCATTTT.

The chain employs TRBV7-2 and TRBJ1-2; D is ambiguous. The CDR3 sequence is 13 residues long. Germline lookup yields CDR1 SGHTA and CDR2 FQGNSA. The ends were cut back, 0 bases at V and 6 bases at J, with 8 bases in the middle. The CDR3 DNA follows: TGTGCCAGCAGCTTAGCCTGGGGTGATGGCTACACCTTC. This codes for CASSLAWGDGYTF.

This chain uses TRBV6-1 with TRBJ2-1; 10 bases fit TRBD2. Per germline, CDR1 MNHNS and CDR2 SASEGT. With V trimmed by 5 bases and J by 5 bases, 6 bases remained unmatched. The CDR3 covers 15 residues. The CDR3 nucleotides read TGTGCCAGCAGTTCTAGCGGGAGATTCAACAATGAGCAGTTCTTC. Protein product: CASSSSGRFNNEQFF.